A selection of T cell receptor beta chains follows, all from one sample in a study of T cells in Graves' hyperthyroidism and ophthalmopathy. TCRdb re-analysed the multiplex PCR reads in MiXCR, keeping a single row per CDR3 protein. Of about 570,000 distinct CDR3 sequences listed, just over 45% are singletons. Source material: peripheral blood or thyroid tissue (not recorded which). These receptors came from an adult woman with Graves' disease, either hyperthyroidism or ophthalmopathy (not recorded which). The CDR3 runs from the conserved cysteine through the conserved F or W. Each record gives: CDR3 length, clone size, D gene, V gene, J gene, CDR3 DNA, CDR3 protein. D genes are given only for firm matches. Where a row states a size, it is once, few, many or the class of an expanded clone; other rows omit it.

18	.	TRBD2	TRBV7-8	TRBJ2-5	TGTGCCAGCAGCTTAGGGGCTAGCGGGAGACCGAGCCAAGAGACCCAGTACTTC	CASSLGASGRPSQETQYF
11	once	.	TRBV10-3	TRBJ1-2	TGTGCCATCAGTCGTCAGGATGGCTACACCTTC	CAISRQDGYTF
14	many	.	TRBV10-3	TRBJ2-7	TGTGCCATCAGTGTCAGCCTGGGGGGTCACGAGCAGTACTTC	CAISVSLGGHEQYF
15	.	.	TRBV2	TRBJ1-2	TGTGCCAGCAGTGACAGTCGGAGCTCTTCCAATGGCTACACCTTC	CASSDSRSSSNGYTF
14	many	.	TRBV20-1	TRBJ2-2	TGCAGTGCTAGAGATTGGGGGACCACCGGGGAGCTGTTTTTT	CSARDWGTTGELFF
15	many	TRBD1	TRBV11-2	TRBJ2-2	TGTGCCAGCAGCCGGGACAGGGTGAACACCGGGGAGCTGTTTTTT	CASSRDRVNTGELFF
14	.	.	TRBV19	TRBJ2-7	TGTGCCAGCAGCCCCTCTGCGGGCAGCTACGAGCAGTACTTC	CASSPSAGSYEQYF
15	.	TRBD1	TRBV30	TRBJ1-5	TGTGCCTGGAGTTACCGGGACAGGGGCAATCAGCCCCAGCATTTT	CAWSYRDRGNQPQHF
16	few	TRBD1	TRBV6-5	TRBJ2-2	TGTGCCAGCAGTTACGGAACAGGGGTACGCACCGGGGAGCTGTTTTTT	CASSYGTGVRTGELFF
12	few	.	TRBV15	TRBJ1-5	TGTGCCACCGGGACAAGGAATCAGCCCCAGCATTTT	CATGTRNQPQHF
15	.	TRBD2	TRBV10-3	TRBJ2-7	TGTGCCATCAGTGAACCTAGCGGGAGGGCCTACGAGCAGTACTTC	CAISEPSGRAYEQYF
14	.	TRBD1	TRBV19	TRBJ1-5	TGTGCCAGTAGTATTTGGGACAGAAATCAGCCCCAGCATTTT	CASSIWDRNQPQHF
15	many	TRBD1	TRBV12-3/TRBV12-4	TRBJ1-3	TGTGCCAGCAGTAGCACAGGGGGTTTGGGAAACACCATATATTTT	CASSSTGGLGNTIYF
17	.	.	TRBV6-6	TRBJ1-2	TGTGCCAGCAGTTACTCCTTCGTCGGGAAATCGGTCTATGGCTACACCTTC	CASSYSFVGKSVYGYTF
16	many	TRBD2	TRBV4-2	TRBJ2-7	TGTGCCAGCAGCCAAGATCCTAGCGGGAGTTCTTCCGAGCAGTACTTC	CASSQDPSGSSSEQYF
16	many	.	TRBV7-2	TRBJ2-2	TGTGCCAGCAGCTTTGAGAGGCTACAAAACACCGGGGAGCTGTTTTTT	CASSFERLQNTGELFF
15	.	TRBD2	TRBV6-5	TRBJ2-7	TGTGCCAGCAGTTACCTAGGCGGGGGGGCTTACGAGCAGTACTTC	CASSYLGGGAYEQYF
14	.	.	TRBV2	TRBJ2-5	TGTGCCAGCAGTGCCCTCCTCTTCGGAGAGACCCAGTACTTC	CASSALLFGETQYF
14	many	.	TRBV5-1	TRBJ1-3	TGCGCCAGCAGCTTGGACAGCTCTGGAAACACCATATATTTT	CASSLDSSGNTIYF
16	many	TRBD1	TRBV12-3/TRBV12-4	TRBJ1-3	TGTGCCAGCAGTTTGAGAGGACAGGGGACTGGAAACACCATATATTTT	CASSLRGQGTGNTIYF
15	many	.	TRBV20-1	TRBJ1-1	TGCAGTGCCCACCTTAGCGGGGGCCAGAACACTGAAGCTTTCTTT	CSAHLSGGQNTEAFF
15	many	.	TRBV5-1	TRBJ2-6	TGCGCCAGCAGCTTGGGAGCGTCTGGGGCCAACGTCCTGATTTTC	CASSLGASGANVLIF
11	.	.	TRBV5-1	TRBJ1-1	TGCGCCAGCAGCTTGGGGACTCCGGCTTTCTTT	CASSLGTPAFF
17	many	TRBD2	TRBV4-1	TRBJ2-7	TGCGCCAGCAGCCAAGGGTGGGAGGGTAAGAGCTCCTACGAGCAGTACTTC	CASSQGWEGKSSYEQYF
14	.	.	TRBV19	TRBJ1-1	TGCGCCAGTAGTATTCAAGAGGGGTGGGGACAAGCTTTCTTT	CASSIQEGWGQAFF
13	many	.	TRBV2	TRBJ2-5	TGTGCCAGCGAGGACACCCCGCGCGGGACCCAGTACTTC	CASEDTPRGTQYF
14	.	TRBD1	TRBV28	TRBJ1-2	TGTGCCAGCATTGAAAGTACAGGGGTTGATGGCTACACCTTC	CASIESTGVDGYTF
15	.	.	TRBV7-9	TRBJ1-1	TGTGCCAGCAGCTTAGCGGTCGGTTCTGACACTGAAGCTTTCTTT	CASSLAVGSDTEAFF
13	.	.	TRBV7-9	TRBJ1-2	TGTGCCAGCAGCTTAGATACGTTCTATGGCTACACCTTC	CASSLDTFYGYTF
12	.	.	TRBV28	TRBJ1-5	TGTGCCAGCAGCCGAGGTGCGGATCCCCAGCATTTT	CASSRGADPQHF
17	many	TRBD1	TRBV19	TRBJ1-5	TGTGCCAGTAGTTCCCGGGACAGGGTATATAGCAATCAGCCCCAGCATTTT	CASSSRDRVYSNQPQHF
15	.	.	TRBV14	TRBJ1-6	TGTGCCAGCAGCCAATTTCTGACGGATAATTCACCCCTCCACTTT	CASSQFLTDNSPLHF
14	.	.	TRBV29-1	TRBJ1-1	TGCAGCGTGACTAAACAGGGTGGGGGCACTGAAGCTTTCTTT	CSVTKQGGGTEAFF
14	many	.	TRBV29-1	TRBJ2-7	TGCAGCGTTGGGATGGGCGGAACCTCCTACGAGCAGTACTTC	CSVGMGGTSYEQYF
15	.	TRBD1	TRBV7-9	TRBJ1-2	TGTGCCAGCACCCTCGGGACAGGGGTCGTTAATGGCTACACCTTC	CASTLGTGVVNGYTF
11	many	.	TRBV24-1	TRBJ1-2	TGTGCCACCAGTGGTAACTATGGCTACACCTTC	CATSGNYGYTF
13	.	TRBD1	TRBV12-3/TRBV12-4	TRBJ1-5	TGTGCCAGCAAGGGACAGAGCAATCAGCCCCAGCATTTT	CASKGQSNQPQHF
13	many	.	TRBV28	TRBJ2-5	TGTGCCAGCAGTTCACAGCAGGGTAATGGCCAGTACTTC	CASSSQQGNGQYF
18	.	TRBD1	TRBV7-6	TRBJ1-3	TGTGCCAGCAGCCTGGGGACAGGGGAAAGATCTTATGGCTACACCATATATTTT	CASSLGTGERSYGYTIYF
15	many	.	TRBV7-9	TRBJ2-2	TGTGCCAGCAGCCCCGCTGGACAGCTCACCGGGGAGCTGTTTTTT	CASSPAGQLTGELFF
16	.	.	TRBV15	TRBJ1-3	TGTGCCACCAGCAGAGATCAGTTGGCAGCTGGAAACACCATATATTTT	CATSRDQLAAGNTIYF
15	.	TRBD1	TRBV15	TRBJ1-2	TGTGCCACCAGCAAGGACAGGTCCTCGAACTATGGCTACACCTTC	CATSKDRSSNYGYTF
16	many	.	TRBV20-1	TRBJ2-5	TGCAGTGCTATGTCGGACCCCTACAAGACGCGGGAGACCCAGTACTTC	CSAMSDPYKTRETQYF
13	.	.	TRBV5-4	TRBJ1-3	TGTGCCAGCAGCCTAGACAGAGACAACACCATATATTTT	CASSLDRDNTIYF
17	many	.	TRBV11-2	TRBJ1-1	TGTGCCAGCAGCTCGATTAGTTTCAGACTCGTGAACACTGAAGCTTTCTTT	CASSSISFRLVNTEAFF
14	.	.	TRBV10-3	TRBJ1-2	TGTGCCATCAGTGAGACGTCAAGGAGCTCTGGAAACACCTTC	CAISETSRSSGNTF
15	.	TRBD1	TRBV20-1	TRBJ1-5	TGCAGTGCCACCGAAGGGGGCGGCGGCAATCAGCCCCAGCATTTT	CSATEGGGGNQPQHF
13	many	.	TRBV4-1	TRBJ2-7	TGCGCCAGCAGCCAAGTCCAAAGTTACGAGCAGTACTTC	CASSQVQSYEQYF
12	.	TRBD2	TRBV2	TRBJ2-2	TGTGCCAGACTAGCGGGAGCCGGGGAGCTGTTTTTT	CARLAGAGELFF
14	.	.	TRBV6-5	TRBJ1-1	TGTGCCAGCATTTCCCTTACGTTGAACACTGAAGCTTTCTTT	CASISLTLNTEAFF
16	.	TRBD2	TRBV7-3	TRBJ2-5	TGTGCCAGCAGCTACGGGACTAGCGGGGGAGGAGAGACCCAGTACTTC	CASSYGTSGGGETQYF
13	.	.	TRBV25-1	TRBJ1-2	TGTGCCAGCAGTGACATCAGGGCCCAATGGTCGACCTTC	CASSDIRAQWSTF
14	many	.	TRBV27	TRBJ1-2	TGTGCCAGCGCCAAAGCGGACAGAGGGTATGGCTACACCTTC	CASAKADRGYGYTF
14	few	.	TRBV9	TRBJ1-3	TGTGCCAGCAGCCCAGGGGATAGCGGAAACACCATATATTTT	CASSPGDSGNTIYF